Following are 14 T cell receptor beta chains from one sample sequenced in a study of blood T cell repertoires in COVID-19. Libraries were prepared by immunoSEQ multiplex PCR; TCRdb keeps only in-frame clonotypes and omits some of them. The sample yields fewer than 40,000 clones, around three quarters seen once. The sample consisted of peripheral blood. These receptors were collected from a man in his fifties or sixties with active COVID-19.

This clone was detected only a few times. The chain uses TRBV7-8 and TRBJ1-5, with D perhaps matching TRBD1 (6 bases). This CDR3 comprises 15 residues. Trimming pared 3 bases from V and 9 bases from J, leaving 18 bases between. Germline lookup yields CDR1 SGHVS and CDR2 FQNEAQ. CDR3 bases: TGTGCCAGCAGCTTGGGGGGGCCCGGTGACGGGCCCCAGCATTTT. It is translated as CASSLGGPGDGPQHF.

The V gene is TRBV15, the J gene TRBJ1-4; TRBD1 matches 10 bases. After removal of 3 bases from V and 6 bases from J, the junction contained 10 bases not matched to a gene. In germline, CDR1 is LNHNV, CDR2 YYDKDF (reference sequence). This CDR3 is 17 amino acids long. The CDR3 here is CATSSLAGTGADEKLFF. For the CDR3, the DNA is TGTGCCACCAGCAGCCTCGCCGGGACAGGGGCGGATGAAAAACTGTTTTTT.

Judged by abundance, this clone is medium-sized (0.01 to 0.1%). The V call is TRBV5-1, the J call TRBJ2-5; D might be TRBD2 (5 bases). CDR3 length: 15 residues. Per germline, CDR1 SGHRS and CDR2 YFSETQ. V lost 4 bases, J lost 5 bases, and 18 bases lay in between. CDR3 coding DNA: TGCGCCAGCAGCCCGCGCGGAAACGAGGGTGAGACCCAGTACTTC. As protein: CASSPRGNEGETQYF.

V usage is TRBV15 and J usage is TRBJ2-7; 9 bases agree with TRBD1. The CDR3 sequence is 14 residues long. Germline lookup yields CDR1 LNHNV and CDR2 YYDKDF (reference sequence). V shed 4 bases, J shed 2 bases, and the junction held 3 bases outside the gene matches. The CDR3 sequence: CATSKDRGPYEQYF. As DNA, the CDR3 is TGTGCCACCAGCAAGGACAGGGGCCCCTACGAGCAGTACTTC. The complete variable domain, with remaining parts taken from reference TRBV15 and TRBJ2-7, reads DAMVIQNPRYQVTQFGKPVTLSCSQTLNHNVMYWYQQKSSQAPKLLFHYYDKDFNNEADTPDNFQSRRPNTSFCFLDIRSPGLGDTAMYLCATSKDRGPYEQYFGPGTRLTVT.

This clone was detected only once. The chain couples TRBV24-1 to TRBJ2-5, with D perhaps TRBD1 (6 bases). V was pared by 0 bases and J by 1 base, with 11 bases between. The V gene's germline CDR1 is KGHDR and CDR2 SFDVKD. This CDR3 is 16 amino acids long. CDR3 loop: CATSDLTGQSQETQYF. The CDR3 DNA follows: TGTGCCACCAGTGATTTGACAGGACAGAGCCAAGAGACCCAGTACTTC.

The gene calls are TRBV19 and TRBJ1-5; 11 bases match TRBD1. The CDR3 totals 16 residues. CDR1 and CDR2 from the germline V gene are LNHDA and SQIVND (reference sequence). After removal of 3 bases from V and 5 bases from J, the junction contained 6 bases not matched to a gene. The CDR3 sequence is CASSILGTGGYQPQHF. The CDR3 DNA reads as TGTGCCAGTAGTATTCTCGGGACAGGGGGATATCAGCCCCAGCATTTT.

J is TRBJ2-3 and V is TRBV9; no clear D gene. Germline lookup yields CDR1 SGDLS and CDR2 YYNGEE. The CDR3 runs to 13 residues. Trimming took off 5 bases at V and 1 base at J, with 8 bases between the two ends. Here the CDR3 DNA reads TGTGCCAGCAGTGCCTATGGCACAGATACGCAGTATTTT. Encoded protein: CASSAYGTDTQYF.

Comment on this clone: Different DNA sequences within this sample yield the same CDR3. The gene calls are TRBV6-4 and TRBJ1-1; D gene ambiguous. V was trimmed by 6 bases and J by 1 base, leaving 12 bases between them. The CDR3 consists of 14 residues. Germline V gene lookup returns CDR1 MRHNA and CDR2 SNTAGT. The CDR3 bases are TGTGCCAGCAGCCCGTCCCCAGGGAACACTGAAGCTTTCTTT. It yields the protein CASSPSPGNTEAFF.

The J gene is TRBJ1-1, the V gene TRBV30; possible D gene TRBD1, 5 bases. Per the germline V gene, CDR1 is GTSNPN and CDR2 is SVGIG (reference sequence). V lost 0 bases and J lost 6, with 14 bases in between. The CDR3 length is 14 residues. The CDR3, as DNA: TGTGCCTGGAGTGTACTGGGACTCGGAGCTGAAGCTTTCTTT. It codes for CAWSVLGLGAEAFF.

Comments on this clone: Other DNA sequences in this specimen translate into the identical CDR3. The chain uses TRBV11-2 and TRBJ1-2; D call uncertain. V lost 0 bases and J 7 bases, leaving 9 bases between the germline ends. The CDR3 is 13 amino acids. Germline CDR1 reads SGHAT; CDR2 reads FQNNGV. The CDR3 DNA is TGTGCCAGCAGCTTAGAGCCTGGGAGTGGCTACACCTTC. As protein: CASSLEPGSGYTF.

V and J are TRBV7-2 and TRBJ2-3, with 13 bases aligning to TRBD2. This CDR3 comprises 16 residues. V gave up 5 bases and J gave up 2 bases; unmatched junction bases: 4. Germline lookup yields CDR1 SGHTA and CDR2 FQGNSA. The CDR3 bases are TGTGCCAGCAGCAAACTAGCGGGAGGGGTCACAGATACGCAGTATTTT. This codes for CASSKLAGGVTDTQYF.

V usage is TRBV6-5 and J usage is TRBJ1-2; D remains ambiguous. The CDR3 length is 13 residues. Looked up from germline, CDR1 is MNHEY and CDR2 is SVGAGI. Trimming left V 7 bases short and J 7 bases short, with 16 bases between. The CDR3 protein is CASTPGGFTGYTF. The CDR3 DNA is TGTGCCAGCACCCCGGGCGGGTTTACTGGCTACACCTTC.

This chain joins TRBV7-2 and TRBJ1-6; 8 bases are a match to TRBD1. The V gene end was trimmed by 2 bases and the J gene end by 1 base; junction bases not matched to a gene: 7. The V gene's germline CDR1 is SGHTA and CDR2 FQGNSA. The CDR3 sequence is 18 residues long. The chain's CDR3 is CASSLLGQAVSYNSPLHF. The DNA for the CDR3 is TGTGCCAGCAGCTTACTGGGACAGGCGGTGTCCTATAATTCACCCCTCCACTTT.

The V call is TRBV2, the J call TRBJ2-1; a possible D gene is TRBD2 (6 bases). The CDR3 has 14 amino acids. The V gene lost 6 bases and the J gene lost 6 bases, with 15 bases spanning the gap. Germline loops: CDR1 SNHLY, CDR2 FYNNEI. For the CDR3, the DNA is TGTGCCAGCAGGGGCCCCGGGACTTTCAATGAGCAGTTCTTC. Its translation: CASRGPGTFNEQFF. The full variable domain, its missing parts supplied by reference TRBV2 and TRBJ2-1, is EPEVTQTPSHQVTQMGQEVILRCVPISNHLYFYWYRQILGQKVEFLVSFYNNEISEKSEIFDDQFSVERPDGSNFTLKIRSTKLEDSAMYFCASRGPGTFNEQFFGPGTRLTVL.